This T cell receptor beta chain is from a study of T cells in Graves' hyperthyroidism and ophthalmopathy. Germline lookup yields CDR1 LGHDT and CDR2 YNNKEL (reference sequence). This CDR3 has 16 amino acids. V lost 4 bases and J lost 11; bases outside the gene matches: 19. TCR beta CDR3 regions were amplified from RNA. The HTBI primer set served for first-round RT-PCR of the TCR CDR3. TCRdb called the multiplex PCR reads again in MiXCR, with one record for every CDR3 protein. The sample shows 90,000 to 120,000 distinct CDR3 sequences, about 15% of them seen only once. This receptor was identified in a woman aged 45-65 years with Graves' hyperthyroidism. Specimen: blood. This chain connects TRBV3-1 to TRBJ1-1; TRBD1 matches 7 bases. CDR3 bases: TGTGCCAGCAGCCTTATTAGTAGGTCCAGGACAGGCGAGGCTTTCTTT. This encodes CASSLISRSRTGEAFF.